A selection of T cell receptor beta chains follows, all from one sample in a study of OX40 agonist ivuxolimab in advanced cancers. Method: immunoSEQ multiplex PCR; TCRdb's copy keeps in-frame clones and lacks some. The table records approximately 67,000 clones, about 85% of them present only once. This specimen consisted of CD4+ or CD8+ T cells sorted from blood, obtained in a trial of the OX40 agonist ivuxolimab. The receptors come from an adult with an advanced solid tumor such as melanoma, head and neck, liver or kidney cancer. The CDR3 runs from the conserved cysteine through the conserved F or W. The D gene is left open where the match is weak. Clone size is shown for a subset of rows, as once, few, many or a class of expanded clone.

clone size: few
D gene: TRBD1
V gene: TRBV19
J gene: TRBJ2-2
CDR3 protein: CASSLDRTIPRELFF
CDR3 DNA: TGTGCCAGTAGTTTGGACAGGACCATACCAAGGGAGCTGTTTTTT

clone size: .
D gene: TRBD1
V gene: TRBV7-6
J gene: TRBJ2-1
CDR3 protein: CASSFGQGAREEQFF
CDR3 DNA: TGTGCCAGCAGCTTTGGACAGGGGGCGCGTGAAGAGCAGTTCTTC

clone size: few
D gene: TRBD2
V gene: TRBV10-3
J gene: TRBJ2-1
CDR3 protein: CAISYGTNSVEQFF
CDR3 DNA: TGTGCCATCAGTTACGGGACTAACTCAGTTGAGCAGTTCTTC

clone size: .
D gene: .
V gene: TRBV11-2
J gene: TRBJ2-3
CDR3 protein: CASSLGGDTQYF
CDR3 DNA: TGTGCCAGCAGCTTAGGTGGAGATACGCAGTATTTT

clone size: .
D gene: .
V gene: TRBV27
J gene: TRBJ2-2
CDR3 protein: CASSFLRGTNTGELFF
CDR3 DNA: TGTGCCAGCAGTTTCCTTCGGGGGACGAACACCGGGGAGCTGTTTTTT

clone size: .
D gene: TRBD1
V gene: TRBV5-4
J gene: TRBJ2-3
CDR3 protein: CASSPGTASTDTQYF
CDR3 DNA: TGTGCCAGCAGCCCCGGGACAGCTAGCACAGATACGCAGTATTTT

clone size: .
D gene: .
V gene: TRBV5-4
J gene: TRBJ1-1
CDR3 protein: CASSFGGMNTEAFF
CDR3 DNA: TGTGCCAGCAGCTTCGGGGGGATGAACACTGAAGCTTTCTTT

clone size: .
D gene: .
V gene: TRBV20-1
J gene: TRBJ2-5
CDR3 protein: CSEQDQETQYF
CDR3 DNA: TGCAGTGAACAGGACCAAGAGACCCAGTACTTC

clone size: .
D gene: .
V gene: TRBV5-5
J gene: TRBJ1-5
CDR3 protein: CASSPGLFSNQPQHF
CDR3 DNA: TGTGCCAGCAGCCCGGGACTTTTTAGCAATCAGCCCCAGCATTTT

clone size: .
D gene: .
V gene: TRBV2
J gene: TRBJ1-2
CDR3 protein: CASSAGREDGYTF
CDR3 DNA: TGTGCCAGCAGTGCGGGAAGGGAGGATGGCTACACCTTC

clone size: .
D gene: .
V gene: TRBV21-1
J gene: TRBJ1-1
CDR3 protein: CASSKFLGTAQAFF
CDR3 DNA: TGTGCCAGCAGCAAATTTCTTGGGACGGCACAAGCTTTCTTT

clone size: .
D gene: .
V gene: TRBV7-9
J gene: TRBJ1-1
CDR3 protein: CASSLPGRFGGEAFF
CDR3 DNA: TGTGCCAGCAGCTTACCAGGACGGTTTGGGGGTGAAGCTTTCTTT

clone size: .
D gene: TRBD2
V gene: TRBV15
J gene: TRBJ2-2
CDR3 protein: CATSIDTSGAGELFF
CDR3 DNA: TGTGCCACCAGCATTGACACTAGCGGGGCCGGGGAGCTGTTTTTT

clone size: .
D gene: .
V gene: TRBV5-1
J gene: TRBJ1-1
CDR3 protein: CASSPGADSLTEAFF
CDR3 DNA: TGCGCCAGCAGCCCCGGGGCCGACAGCCTTACTGAAGCTTTCTTT

clone size: once
D gene: .
V gene: TRBV19
J gene: TRBJ1-2
CDR3 protein: CASTLDSDYGYTF
CDR3 DNA: TGTGCCAGTACCCTTGACAGTGACTATGGCTACACCTTC

clone size: .
D gene: .
V gene: TRBV7-9
J gene: TRBJ2-7
CDR3 protein: CAIGSYEQYF
CDR3 DNA: TGTGCCATCGGTTCATACGAGCAGTACTTC

clone size: .
D gene: TRBD1
V gene: TRBV5-6
J gene: TRBJ1-2
CDR3 protein: CASSQGGQGVWGYTF
CDR3 DNA: TGTGCCAGCAGCCAAGGGGGACAGGGCGTGTGGGGCTACACCTTC

clone size: .
D gene: TRBD1
V gene: TRBV19
J gene: TRBJ1-2
CDR3 protein: CASRGTDHNYGYTF
CDR3 DNA: TGTGCCAGTAGAGGGACAGACCATAACTATGGCTACACCTTC

clone size: few
D gene: .
V gene: TRBV7-8
J gene: TRBJ1-2
CDR3 protein: CASSFSTDGYTF
CDR3 DNA: TGTGCCAGCAGCTTTTCGACAGATGGCTACACCTTC

clone size: .
D gene: .
V gene: TRBV2
J gene: TRBJ2-3
CDR3 protein: CASTGLRGEGTQYF
CDR3 DNA: TGTGCCAGCACTGGACTTAGAGGGGAAGGGACGCAGTATTTT

clone size: .
D gene: .
V gene: TRBV7-2
J gene: TRBJ1-5
CDR3 protein: CASSLYGYSNQPQHF
CDR3 DNA: TGTGCCAGCAGCTTATACGGATATAGCAATCAGCCCCAGCATTTT

clone size: .
D gene: TRBD2
V gene: TRBV7-9
J gene: TRBJ2-7
CDR3 protein: CASSPGPSGLYEQYF
CDR3 DNA: TGTGCCAGCAGCCCTGGGCCTAGCGGCCTCTACGAGCAGTACTTC

clone size: .
D gene: TRBD2
V gene: TRBV7-2
J gene: TRBJ2-5
CDR3 protein: CASSTGTSGGETQYF
CDR3 DNA: TGTGCCAGCAGCACGGGGACTAGCGGGGGAGAGACCCAGTACTTC

clone size: few
D gene: .
V gene: TRBV29-1
J gene: TRBJ2-3
CDR3 protein: CSAVASSDTQYF
CDR3 DNA: TGCAGCGCGGTGGCGTCATCAGATACGCAGTATTTT

clone size: once
D gene: TRBD2
V gene: TRBV5-4
J gene: TRBJ2-1
CDR3 protein: CASSLGTSGRVYEQFF
CDR3 DNA: TGTGCCAGCAGCTTAGGGACTAGCGGGAGGGTCTATGAGCAGTTCTTC

clone size: .
D gene: .
V gene: TRBV25-1
J gene: TRBJ1-2
CDR3 protein: CASSQAGDNYGYTF
CDR3 DNA: TGTGCCAGCAGCCAAGCAGGGGACAACTATGGCTACACCTTC

clone size: .
D gene: .
V gene: TRBV7-3
J gene: TRBJ2-2
CDR3 protein: CASRPTANTGELFF
CDR3 DNA: TGTGCCAGCAGGCCCACAGCGAACACCGGGGAGCTGTTTTTT

clone size: once
D gene: TRBD1
V gene: TRBV7-2
J gene: TRBJ2-5
CDR3 protein: CASSLDRGRETQYF
CDR3 DNA: TGTGCCAGCAGCTTAGACAGGGGGCGTGAGACCCAGTACTTC

clone size: .
D gene: TRBD1
V gene: TRBV5-1
J gene: TRBJ1-1
CDR3 protein: CASSWGQGNTEAFF
CDR3 DNA: TGCGCCAGCAGCTGGGGACAGGGGAACACTGAAGCTTTCTTT

clone size: .
D gene: .
V gene: TRBV21-1
J gene: TRBJ2-3
CDR3 protein: CASSGQVLGLTDTQYF
CDR3 DNA: TGTGCCAGCAGCGGACAGGTCTTGGGCCTCACAGATACGCAGTATTTT